This T cell receptor beta chain was recovered during a study of early T cells in non-severe SARS-CoV-2 infection (dated by TCRdb to the early 2020s). Regarding the complete study: Because TCR sequencing was done on bulk RNA from unsorted whole blood, the alpha and beta chains could not be paired. Overall study results and their limits: VDJdb matching was skewed toward anti-spike CD8 responses and likely underestimated virus-specific expansions by missing private and CD4 specificities.

Set within a cohort of healthcare workers in London, UK, this nested case-control study involved weekly PCR testing of nasopharyngeal swabs along with blood sampling. Between 23 and 31 March 2020, the week of the UK lockdown, healthcare workers were enrolled and then followed up weekly for as long as 16 weeks. Receptors were amplified or captured by 5' RACE. Sequenced using a NextSeq 500. The TCR library protocol attached unique molecular identifiers to individual cDNA molecules to correct for sequencing error and PCR bias. TCR alpha and beta chains were both sequenced, and the abundances of alpha and beta sequences in each sample were closely correlated with each other. On the authors' methods: V gene, J gene and CDR3 annotation of TCR sequences was performed with Decombinator V4. TCRs were defined as expanded if a significant change between any two time points was detected under a Poisson model with p below 0.0001. TCR abundances were normalised to the total number of TCRs sequenced per sample and expressed as counts per million. MAIT TCRs were defined by TRAV1-2 paired with TRAJ12, TRAJ20 or TRAJ33, and iNKT TCRs by TRAV10 paired with TRAJ18. VDJdb, accessed 1 November 2021, was searched for CMV, EBV and SARS-CoV-2 annotated TCRs, with TCRs annotated for multiple antigens excluded. TCRdb reprocessed the public reads (quality trimming at Q25 with fastp, clone calling with MiXCR) and kept in-frame beta chains. Rows are unified per CDR3 protein, each entry keeping the most common DNA and genes. The V and J calls follow TCRdb's processing rather than the paper's. The sample table lists roughly 62,000 distinct CDR3 sequences, under 10% of them with a count of one. The ten biggest clones cover about 3.3% of the sample.

The CDR3 measures 16 amino acids from cysteine to phenylalanine. The read is trimmed to its CDR3 DNA, 48 bases read in frame from base 1. Looking up the germline V gene yields CDR1 SNHLY and CDR2 FYNNEI. V gives up 5 bases and J gives up 5 bases, and the segment between their germline ends measures 21 bases. A note on this clonotype: Its binding antigen is unknown. No base quality information exists; no much larger clone differs at one position.

This clonotype was obtained from an adult who was a healthcare worker with PCR-confirmed SARS-CoV-2 infection or an uninfected control (not recorded which). Sequencing was performed on whole blood. This chain is built from TRBV2 and TRBJ2-5; the D gene assignment is perhaps TRBD1 or TRBD2, with each matching 5 bases. The DNA reads as follows: TGTGCCAGCAGTTTTGAAAGGGACCAATCCCACGAGACCCAGTACTTC. Its coded protein is CASSFERDQSHETQYF.